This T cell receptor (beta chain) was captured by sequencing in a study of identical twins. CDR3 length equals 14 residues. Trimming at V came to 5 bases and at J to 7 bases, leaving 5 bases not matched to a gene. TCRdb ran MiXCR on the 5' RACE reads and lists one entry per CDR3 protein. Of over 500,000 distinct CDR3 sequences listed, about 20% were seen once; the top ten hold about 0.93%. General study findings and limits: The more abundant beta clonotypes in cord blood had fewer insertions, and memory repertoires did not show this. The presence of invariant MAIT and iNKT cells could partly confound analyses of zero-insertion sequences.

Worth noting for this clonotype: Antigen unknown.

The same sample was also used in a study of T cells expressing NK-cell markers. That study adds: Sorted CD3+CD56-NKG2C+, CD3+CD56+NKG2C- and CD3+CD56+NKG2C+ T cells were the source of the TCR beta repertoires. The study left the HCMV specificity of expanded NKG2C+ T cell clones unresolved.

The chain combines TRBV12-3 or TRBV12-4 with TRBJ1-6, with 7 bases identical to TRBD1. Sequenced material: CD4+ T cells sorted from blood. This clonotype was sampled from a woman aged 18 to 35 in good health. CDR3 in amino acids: CASSDRAPNSPLHF. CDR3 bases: TGTGCCAGCAGTGACAGGGCTCCCAATTCACCCCTCCACTTT.